These T cell receptor beta chains were read from a single sample in a study of shared clonotypes between healthy human individuals. Method: immunoSEQ multiplex PCR; TCRdb's copy keeps in-frame clones and lacks some. The table has hundreds of thousands of clones, about 95% seen once. Sequenced material: naive CD8+ T cells sorted from blood. These receptors were taken from a young woman in good health. Each CDR3 is given with its conserved first and last residue. The order of the fields is V gene, D gene, J gene, clone size, CDR3 protein, CDR3 DNA. A D gene is named only where the DNA matches it firmly. Part of the rows lack a size; the others show once, few, many or a class for expanded clones.

v_call: TRBV7-9
d_call: TRBD1
j_call: TRBJ2-3
clone_size: NA
cdr3_aa: CASSFRTGGSDTQYF
cdr3_nt: TGTGCCAGCAGCTTTAGGACAGGAGGTTCAGATACGCAGTATTTT

v_call: TRBV5-6
d_call: TRBD2
j_call: TRBJ2-7
clone_size: NA
cdr3_aa: CASSQGRTSAYEQYF
cdr3_nt: TGTGCCAGCAGCCAGGGACGGACTAGCGCCTACGAGCAGTACTTC

v_call: TRBV27
d_call: NA
j_call: TRBJ2-1
clone_size: NA
cdr3_aa: CASSSGVNEQFF
cdr3_nt: TGTGCCAGCAGTTCGGGGGTCAATGAGCAGTTCTTC

v_call: TRBV6-5
d_call: NA
j_call: TRBJ1-1
clone_size: NA
cdr3_aa: CASARGRGGTEAFF
cdr3_nt: TGTGCCAGCGCTAGAGGGAGGGGAGGCACTGAAGCTTTCTTT

v_call: TRBV6-5
d_call: NA
j_call: TRBJ2-7
clone_size: NA
cdr3_aa: CASTYSYEQYF
cdr3_nt: TGTGCCAGCACCTACAGCTACGAGCAGTACTTC

v_call: TRBV23-1
d_call: NA
j_call: TRBJ2-2
clone_size: once
cdr3_aa: CASSQWGPPGANTGELFF
cdr3_nt: TGCGCCAGCAGTCAATGGGGGCCCCCAGGGGCGAACACCGGGGAGCTGTTTTTT

v_call: TRBV7-9
d_call: NA
j_call: TRBJ2-3
clone_size: NA
cdr3_aa: CASSSPSGTDTQYF
cdr3_nt: TGTGCCAGCAGCTCCCCCTCGGGCACAGATACGCAGTATTTT

v_call: TRBV7-9
d_call: TRBD2
j_call: TRBJ2-4
clone_size: NA
cdr3_aa: CASNQGAGVGYIQYF
cdr3_nt: TGTGCCAGCAACCAGGGTGCGGGAGTAGGTTACATTCAGTACTTC

v_call: TRBV19
d_call: NA
j_call: TRBJ2-1
clone_size: NA
cdr3_aa: CATGWAGSYNEQFF
cdr3_nt: TGTGCCACGGGATGGGCGGGGTCCTACAATGAGCAGTTCTTC

v_call: TRBV27
d_call: NA
j_call: TRBJ2-7
clone_size: NA
cdr3_aa: CASSLLLGSYEQYF
cdr3_nt: TGTGCCAGCAGCCTACTACTAGGTTCCTACGAGCAGTACTTC

v_call: TRBV4-2
d_call: NA
j_call: TRBJ2-2
clone_size: NA
cdr3_aa: CASSLDRDRTGELFF
cdr3_nt: TGTGCCAGCAGCCTAGACCGGGATAGGACCGGGGAGCTGTTTTTT

v_call: TRBV13
d_call: NA
j_call: TRBJ1-3
clone_size: NA
cdr3_aa: CASSDENAGNTIYF
cdr3_nt: TGTGCCAGCAGCGACGAAAACGCGGGAAACACCATATATTTT

v_call: TRBV10-2
d_call: NA
j_call: TRBJ1-1
clone_size: NA
cdr3_aa: CASSELGTEAFF
cdr3_nt: TGCGCCAGCAGTGAGTTGGGCACTGAAGCTTTCTTT

v_call: TRBV15
d_call: NA
j_call: TRBJ2-3
clone_size: once
cdr3_aa: CATSRDLTLGDTQYF
cdr3_nt: TGTGCCACCAGCAGAGATTTGACGCTTGGGGATACGCAGTATTTT

v_call: TRBV2
d_call: NA
j_call: TRBJ2-7
clone_size: few
cdr3_aa: CASSEAPDEQYF
cdr3_nt: TGTGCCAGCAGTGAAGCCCCTGATGAGCAGTACTTC

v_call: TRBV28
d_call: NA
j_call: TRBJ2-7
clone_size: NA
cdr3_aa: CASSLAGTPYEQYF
cdr3_nt: TGTGCCAGCAGTTTGGCAGGGACACCCTACGAGCAGTACTTC

v_call: TRBV7-9
d_call: TRBD1
j_call: TRBJ2-7
clone_size: NA
cdr3_aa: CTTDRDRGYEQYF
cdr3_nt: TGCACCACGGATCGGGACAGGGGGTACGAGCAGTACTTC

v_call: TRBV7-9
d_call: NA
j_call: TRBJ1-2
clone_size: NA
cdr3_aa: CASSLAIEEEYQHYGYTF
cdr3_nt: TGTGCCAGCAGCTTAGCGATAGAAGAGGAGTATCAGCACTATGGCTACACCTTC

v_call: TRBV27
d_call: NA
j_call: TRBJ2-2
clone_size: NA
cdr3_aa: CASSYGGSGQADQLNTGELFF
cdr3_nt: TGTGCCAGCAGTTACGGCGGGTCGGGTCAAGCCGACCAGTTGAACACCGGGGAGCTGTTTTTT

v_call: TRBV7-8
d_call: NA
j_call: TRBJ2-1
clone_size: NA
cdr3_aa: CASSLHRDSYNEQFF
cdr3_nt: TGTGCCAGCAGCTTACACCGGGACTCCTACAATGAGCAGTTCTTC

v_call: TRBV6-1
d_call: NA
j_call: TRBJ2-7
clone_size: NA
cdr3_aa: CASSEDLSSSYEQYF
cdr3_nt: TGTGCCAGCAGTGAGGACTTATCTAGCTCCTACGAGCAGTACTTC

v_call: TRBV27
d_call: TRBD2
j_call: TRBJ2-7
clone_size: NA
cdr3_aa: CASSTGLADNYEQYF
cdr3_nt: TGTGCCAGCAGTACGGGACTAGCGGATAACTACGAGCAGTACTTC

v_call: TRBV15
d_call: NA
j_call: TRBJ1-1
clone_size: NA
cdr3_aa: CATSRGLNTEAFF
cdr3_nt: TGTGCCACCAGCCGAGGACTGAACACTGAAGCTTTCTTT

v_call: TRBV5-1
d_call: NA
j_call: TRBJ2-5
clone_size: NA
cdr3_aa: CASSLELFGAKETQYF
cdr3_nt: TGCGCCAGCAGCTTGGAGCTTTTTGGGGCCAAAGAGACCCAGTACTTC

v_call: TRBV10-1
d_call: NA
j_call: TRBJ2-7
clone_size: once
cdr3_aa: CASSESLEYEQYF
cdr3_nt: TGCGCCAGCAGTGAGTCTCTGGAGTACGAGCAGTACTTC

v_call: TRBV19
d_call: NA
j_call: TRBJ2-1
clone_size: once
cdr3_aa: CASSIGLREQFF
cdr3_nt: TGTGCCAGTAGTATAGGGTTGCGTGAGCAGTTCTTC

v_call: TRBV27
d_call: NA
j_call: TRBJ2-7
clone_size: once
cdr3_aa: CASSFGTNSYEQYF
cdr3_nt: TGTGCCAGCAGTTTCGGGACCAACTCCTACGAGCAGTACTTC

v_call: TRBV7-6
d_call: NA
j_call: TRBJ1-2
clone_size: NA
cdr3_aa: CASSLYGTLDSYGYTF
cdr3_nt: TGTGCCAGCAGCTTATATGGGACGCTGGACTCCTATGGCTACACCTTC

v_call: TRBV15
d_call: TRBD2
j_call: TRBJ2-2
clone_size: NA
cdr3_aa: CATSRGTSNTGELFF
cdr3_nt: TGTGCCACCAGCAGGGGGACTAGTAACACCGGGGAGCTGTTTTTT

v_call: TRBV28
d_call: NA
j_call: TRBJ1-1
clone_size: NA
cdr3_aa: CASSRNRENTEAFF
cdr3_nt: TGTGCCAGCAGTCGTAACAGGGAAAACACTGAAGCTTTCTTT

v_call: TRBV29-1
d_call: TRBD1
j_call: TRBJ2-7
clone_size: NA
cdr3_aa: CSVDGTGTGGRLTYEQYF
cdr3_nt: TGCAGCGTTGACGGGACCGGGACAGGGGGCCGTCTAACCTACGAGCAGTACTTC

v_call: TRBV19
d_call: TRBD1
j_call: TRBJ1-1
clone_size: NA
cdr3_aa: CASSIWQGASTEAFF
cdr3_nt: TGTGCCAGTAGTATCTGGCAGGGGGCCAGCACTGAAGCTTTCTTT

v_call: TRBV28
d_call: NA
j_call: TRBJ2-2
clone_size: NA
cdr3_aa: CASSLANTGELFF
cdr3_nt: TGTGCCAGCAGTTTAGCCAACACCGGGGAGCTGTTTTTT

v_call: TRBV28
d_call: TRBD1
j_call: TRBJ1-2
clone_size: NA
cdr3_aa: CASSLPQGEDGYTF
cdr3_nt: TGTGCCAGCAGTCTTCCCCAGGGGGAGGATGGCTACACCTTC

v_call: TRBV6-5
d_call: NA
j_call: TRBJ2-1
clone_size: NA
cdr3_aa: CASRLGLTEYNEQFF
cdr3_nt: TGTGCCAGCCGCTTAGGACTGACAGAATACAATGAGCAGTTCTTC

v_call: TRBV13
d_call: TRBD1
j_call: TRBJ1-1
clone_size: NA
cdr3_aa: CASSGPGGWEVAEAFF
cdr3_nt: TGTGCCAGCAGCGGGCCAGGGGGCTGGGAAGTCGCTGAAGCTTTCTTT

v_call: TRBV27
d_call: NA
j_call: TRBJ2-7
clone_size: NA
cdr3_aa: CASSSGVSYEQYF
cdr3_nt: TGTGCCAGCAGTTCCGGGGTTAGCTACGAGCAGTACTTC

v_call: TRBV27
d_call: NA
j_call: TRBJ2-7
clone_size: NA
cdr3_aa: CASSQLAHGSYEQYF
cdr3_nt: TGTGCCAGCAGCCAATTGGCCCACGGGTCCTACGAGCAGTACTTC

v_call: TRBV2
d_call: NA
j_call: TRBJ2-5
clone_size: NA
cdr3_aa: CASSEVLSILETQYF
cdr3_nt: TGTGCCAGCAGTGAGGTATTATCTATTCTAGAGACCCAGTACTTC

v_call: TRBV5-6
d_call: TRBD2
j_call: TRBJ2-7
clone_size: NA
cdr3_aa: CASSAGLAGTYEQYF
cdr3_nt: TGTGCCAGCAGCGCGGGACTAGCGGGAACCTACGAGCAGTACTTC

v_call: TRBV7-9
d_call: NA
j_call: TRBJ2-1
clone_size: NA
cdr3_aa: CASSLSPARSYNEQFF
cdr3_nt: TGTGCCAGCAGCTTAAGCCCAGCCAGGTCCTACAATGAGCAGTTCTTC

v_call: TRBV10-2
d_call: NA
j_call: TRBJ2-2
clone_size: NA
cdr3_aa: CATHGADTNTGELFF
cdr3_nt: TGCGCCACCCACGGGGCGGATACGAACACCGGGGAGCTGTTTTTT

v_call: TRBV29-1
d_call: NA
j_call: TRBJ2-7
clone_size: NA
cdr3_aa: CSVVLAPYEQYF
cdr3_nt: TGCAGCGTTGTACTAGCCCCCTACGAGCAGTACTTC

v_call: TRBV4-1
d_call: NA
j_call: TRBJ2-1
clone_size: NA
cdr3_aa: CASSQGLMAHEQFF
cdr3_nt: TGCGCCAGCAGCCAAGGCTTAATGGCGCATGAGCAGTTCTTC

v_call: TRBV30
d_call: NA
j_call: TRBJ1-3
clone_size: NA
cdr3_aa: CAWTHFSSGNTIYF
cdr3_nt: TGTGCCTGGACTCACTTCTCATCTGGAAACACCATATATTTT

v_call: TRBV19
d_call: NA
j_call: TRBJ1-5
clone_size: few
cdr3_aa: CASRLLQGLGQPQHF
cdr3_nt: TGTGCCAGTAGGCTCCTACAGGGATTGGGGCAGCCCCAGCATTTT

v_call: TRBV5-4
d_call: NA
j_call: TRBJ1-1
clone_size: NA
cdr3_aa: CASNGWGNTEAFF
cdr3_nt: TGTGCCAGCAATGGGTGGGGGAATACTGAAGCTTTCTTT

v_call: TRBV19
d_call: TRBD1
j_call: TRBJ2-7
clone_size: NA
cdr3_aa: CASSIGTDLSYEQYF
cdr3_nt: TGTGCCAGTAGTATCGGGACAGACCTCTCCTACGAGCAGTACTTC

v_call: TRBV27
d_call: TRBD1
j_call: TRBJ1-2
clone_size: NA
cdr3_aa: CASSKSGQGRGYTF
cdr3_nt: TGTGCCAGCAGCAAATCTGGACAGGGCCGCGGCTACACCTTC

v_call: TRBV25-1
d_call: NA
j_call: TRBJ2-7
clone_size: once
cdr3_aa: CASSGSYEQYF
cdr3_nt: TGTGCCAGCAGCGGGTCCTACGAGCAGTACTTC

v_call: TRBV19
d_call: NA
j_call: TRBJ2-1
clone_size: NA
cdr3_aa: CASSGMGGYNEQFF
cdr3_nt: TGTGCCAGTAGTGGGATGGGCGGATACAATGAGCAGTTCTTC

v_call: TRBV27
d_call: NA
j_call: TRBJ2-7
clone_size: NA
cdr3_aa: CASSWTGADHEQYF
cdr3_nt: TGTGCCAGCAGTTGGACGGGGGCAGACCACGAGCAGTACTTC

v_call: TRBV18
d_call: TRBD1
j_call: TRBJ2-7
clone_size: NA
cdr3_aa: CASSPVDRGNEQYF
cdr3_nt: TGTGCCAGCTCACCAGTGGACAGGGGCAACGAGCAGTACTTC